These 25 T cell receptor beta chains came from one sample sequenced in a study of T-cell reconstitution after alpha-beta-depleted transplantation in children. This sample's TCRbeta library carried unique molecular identifier barcodes. One entry per CDR3 protein, called by TCRdb with MiXCR from the PCR reads. The sample carries 200,000 to 250,000 distinct CDR3 sequences, approximately 8% recorded once. The sample in question was PBMCs, mostly from graft donor cells, obtained 360 days after TCRalphabeta/CD19-depleted stem cell transplant. These receptors were taken from a male patient between 2 and 10 years old who had a stem cell transplant for acute myeloid leukemia, so the T cells may come from the graft donor.

The chain employs TRBV28 and TRBJ1-5; no firm D call. CDR1 is MDHEN and CDR2 is SYDVKM in the germline V gene. The CDR3 loop spans 16 amino acids. The V gene lost 2 bases and the J gene lost 8 bases, with 19 bases spanning the gap. The CDR3 reads CASSLMWGELSEPQHF. DNA for the CDR3: TGTGCCAGCAGTTTAATGTGGGGAGAATTAAGTGAGCCCCAGCATTTT.

The chain links TRBV5-6 to TRBJ1-1; D uncertain. CDR3 length equals 13 residues. Germline loops: CDR1 SGHDT, CDR2 YYEEEE. Trimming left V 0 bases short and J 5 bases short, with 8 bases between. In DNA, the CDR3 is TGTGCCAGCAGCTTGGGGCTTAGGACTGAAGCTTTCTTT. This translates into CASSLGLRTEAFF.

The CDR3 region has the DNA TGTGCCAGCAGCCCAGGGTGGGTTGGGTACGAGCAGTACTTC. Translating gives CASSPGWVGYEQYF. The rearrangement links TRBV7-8 to TRBJ2-7, with D possibly being TRBD1 (5 bases). Trimming cost V 5 bases and J 4 bases, with 15 bases left between them. CDR3 length equals 14 residues. The germline V gene has CDR1 SGHVS and CDR2 FQNEAQ.

This clonotype was seen a handful of times. This rearrangement joins TRBV10-3 to TRBJ1-6; 8 bases are shared with TRBD1. J lost 1 base, V lost 6 bases, and 17 bases had no gene match. Germline values: CDR1 ENHRY, CDR2 SYGVKD. This CDR3 contains 20 residues. The CDR3 sequence: CAISLNRQGRRGSYNSPLHF. Here the CDR3 DNA reads TGTGCCATCAGCCTAAACCGACAGGGGCGTCGGGGTTCCTATAATTCACCCCTCCACTTT.

The CDR3: CASSQRNRESAQFF. Written as DNA, the CDR3 is TGTGCCAGCAGCCAAAGGAACAGGGAAAGCGCCCAGTTCTTC. The chain carries TRBV4-2 and TRBJ2-1; maybe TRBD1 (6 bases). The CDR3 has 14 residues. The germline V gene encodes CDR1 LGHNA and CDR2 YNFKEQ. V dropped 2 bases and J dropped 13 bases, with 18 bases sitting between them.

The gene calls are TRBV27 and TRBJ1-2, with 10 bases fitting TRBD1. J gave up 8 bases and V 6 bases, and 9 bases lay outside the gene matches. Germline-derived CDR1 and CDR2 are MNHEY and SMNVEV (reference sequence). The CDR3 has 14 residues. The CDR3: CASRPTGGSEGYTF. The CDR3 nucleotides are TGTGCCAGCAGACCGACAGGGGGCTCTGAGGGCTACACCTTC.

This clonotype was seen a handful of times. The chain links TRBV3-1 to TRBJ2-1, with a weak D call TRBD2 (5 bases). The V end lost 4 bases, the J end lost 3 bases, and 13 bases lay between the germline ends. Germline loops: CDR1 LGHDT, CDR2 YNNKEL (reference sequence). The CDR3 has 15 residues. CDR3 sequence: CASSPLSGSYNEQFF. In DNA form, the CDR3 reads TGTGCCAGCAGCCCGCTCAGCGGTAGCTACAATGAGCAGTTCTTC.

This clonotype turned up a few times. The rearrangement joins TRBV20-1 to TRBJ2-5; D may be TRBD1 (5 bases). Per the germline V gene, CDR1 is DFQATT and CDR2 is SNEGSKA (reference sequence). This CDR3 has 15 residues. Trimming took 6 bases from V and 5 from J, leaving 22 bases between them. The CDR3 loop is CSAPPGQGLFETQYF. In DNA, the CDR3 is TGCAGTGCCCCACCCGGTCAGGGTCTGTTTGAGACCCAGTACTTC.

The chain combines TRBV10-3 with TRBJ2-3; 12 nucleotides line up with TRBD1. The CDR3 is made up of 15 amino acids. J gave up 4 bases and V 4 bases, and 3 bases lay outside the gene matches. Looked up from germline, CDR1 is ENHRY and CDR2 is SYGVKD. CDR3 sequence: CAISGDRGRADTQYF. CDR3 nucleotides: TGTGCCATCAGTGGGGACAGGGGGCGCGCAGATACGCAGTATTTT.

This clonotype showed up many times. The rearrangement uses TRBV20-1 and TRBJ2-7; D not resolved. The CDR3 length is 12 residues. The V end lost 2 bases, the J end lost 2 bases, and 7 bases lay between the germline ends. The V gene's germline CDR1 is DFQATT and CDR2 SNEGSKA (reference sequence). CDR3 in DNA: TGCAGTGCTAGACAACAGACCTACGAGCAGTACTTC. The encoded protein is CSARQQTYEQYF.

This clonotype was observed many times. V usage is TRBV29-1 and J usage is TRBJ2-5; 7 bases line up with TRBD1. Looked up from germline, CDR1 is SQVTM and CDR2 is ANQGSEA. The V and J ends lost 7 bases and 5 bases, in that order; junction bases with no gene match: 7. The CDR3 is made up of 12 amino acids. The CDR3 region is CSGWGTDETQYF. The CDR3 nucleotides are TGCAGCGGGTGGGGGACAGACGAGACCCAGTACTTC.

This clonotype was counted a few times. V gene TRBV7-6 combines with J gene TRBJ2-5, with D possibly being TRBD2 (6 bases). V was pared by 4 bases and J by 8 bases, with 23 bases between. The CDR3 length is 16 residues. Germline V gene lookup returns CDR1 SGHVS and CDR2 FNYEAQ. DNA of the CDR3: TGTGCCAGCAGCTCCATTTCCGGGACTTCCCCCTTAACCCAGTACTTC. Protein: CASSSISGTSPLTQYF.

This clonotype showed up many times. The V call is TRBV20-1, the J call TRBJ2-4; D perhaps matches TRBD2 (6 bases). This CDR3 has 14 amino acids. V was pared by 3 bases and J by 0 bases, with 9 bases between. Germline values: CDR1 DFQATT, CDR2 SNEGSKA (reference sequence). The CDR3 sequence: CSARAGRAKNIQYF. CDR3 in DNA: TGCAGTGCTAGGGCGGGGAGAGCCAAAAACATTCAGTACTTC.

J is TRBJ2-1 and V is TRBV12-3 or TRBV12-4; TRBD1 aligns across 8 bases. This CDR3 region has 14 residues. V was clipped by 6 bases and J by 6 bases; unmatched bases: 7. The CDR3 nucleotides are TGTGCCAGCAGATACAGGGGGAAAATCAATGAGCAGTTCTTC. As protein: CASRYRGKINEQFF.

This clonotype appeared many times. The chain carries TRBV20-1 and TRBJ2-1; no clear D. The ends were cut back, 2 bases at V and 0 bases at J, with 8 bases in the middle. There are 14 residues in the CDR3. CDR1 is DFQATT and CDR2 is SNEGSKA in the germline V gene (reference sequence). The DNA of the CDR3 is TGCAGTGCTAGAAGCCCGAGCTCCTACAATGAGCAGTTCTTC. It codes for CSARSPSSYNEQFF.

In its sample, this clonotype was seen many times. The rearrangement uses TRBV24-1 and TRBJ2-1, with 7 nucleotides matching TRBD2. V shed 1 base, J shed 10 bases, and the junction held 3 bases outside the gene matches. The germline gives CDR1 KGHDR, CDR2 SFDVKD. The CDR3 contains 13 residues. The CDR3 DNA sequence: TGTGCCACCAGTGATTTCGGGGGGATGGAGCAGTTCTTC. Its protein product is CATSDFGGMEQFF.

This clonotype appeared many times. The chain employs TRBV12-3 or TRBV12-4 and TRBJ1-1, with 8 bases fitting TRBD1. The J segment lost 11 bases and the V segment lost 4 bases, leaving 9 bases of the junction unmatched. The CDR3 has 13 residues. CDR3: CASSSRQGMKAFF. The CDR3 region has the DNA TGTGCCAGCAGTTCGAGACAGGGGATGAAGGCTTTCTTT.

This clonotype was recorded many times. This chain links TRBV20-1 with TRBJ2-7; no clear D gene. In germline, CDR1 is DFQATT, CDR2 SNEGSKA (reference sequence). Trimming removed 3 bases from V and 3 bases from J, with 9 bases in between. The CDR3 totals 12 residues. CDR3 sequence: CSARTFNYEQYV. The DNA of the CDR3 is TGCAGTGCTAGGACTTTCAACTACGAGCAGTACGTC.

This clonotype was picked up a small number of times. V is TRBV12-3 or TRBV12-4 and J is TRBJ2-2; D perhaps matches TRBD2 (7 bases). The CDR3 covers 15 residues. Between the trimmed V and J ends, which lost 8 bases and 2 bases, there was a span of 15 bases. The CDR3 DNA reads as TGTGCCAGCGTCTCGGGGGGCACTAACACCGGGGAGCTGTTTTTT. This gives the protein CASVSGGTNTGELFF.

This CDR3 is CASSALANEQFF. The CDR3 nucleotides read TGTGCCAGCAGCGCCCTAGCGAATGAGCAGTTCTTC. The chain links TRBV5-5 to TRBJ2-1, with D maybe TRBD2 (6 bases). This CDR3 comprises 12 residues. V was pared by 4 bases and J by 7 bases, with 9 bases between. Germline assignment: CDR1 SGHKS and CDR2 YYEKEE (reference sequence).

This clonotype was recorded at least ten times. One junction end disagrees with the germline gene, perhaps due to a read error. This rearrangement joins TRBV7-3 to TRBJ2-5; no clear D. This CDR3 comprises 13 residues. Germline assignment: CDR1 SGHTA and CDR2 FQGTGA. The CDR3 loop reads CASSLTYLETQYF. CDR3 DNA sequence: TGTGCCAGCAGCCTAACGTATTTAGAGACCCAGTACTTC.

The chain couples TRBV29-1 to TRBJ1-1, with 9 bases identical to TRBD1. The CDR3 length is 14 residues. V was pared by 5 bases and J by 4 bases, with 8 bases of the junction left unmatched. Germline V CDR1 and CDR2: SQVTM, ANQGSEA. CDR3 amino acids: CSVIFGQGRTEAFF. In DNA form, the CDR3 reads TGCAGCGTTATTTTTGGACAGGGGCGCACTGAAGCTTTCTTT.

This clonotype has a count of ten or more. The V call is TRBV25-1, the J call TRBJ1-1; D uncertain. This CDR3 contains 15 residues. V lost 5 bases and J lost 5, with 18 bases in between. From germline, CDR1 is MGHDK and CDR2 SYGVNS. CDR3 residues: CASSLAPAGGTEAFF. The CDR3 coding sequence is TGTGCCAGCAGTTTGGCACCCGCCGGAGGGACTGAAGCTTTCTTT.

Ten or more counts support this clonotype. The J gene is TRBJ1-2, the V gene TRBV12-3 or TRBV12-4, with D perhaps matching TRBD1 (6 bases). V lost 5 bases and J 8 bases, leaving 18 bases between the germline ends. CDR3 length equals 14 residues. CDR3 region: CASSILQGRQGYTF. The DNA of the CDR3 is TGTGCCAGCAGTATACTACAGGGTCGCCAAGGCTACACCTTC.

This clonotype occurred a few times. The chain employs TRBV20-1 and TRBJ2-7, with 9 nucleotides matching TRBD2. The CDR3 length is 16 residues. Per the germline V gene, CDR1 is DFQATT and CDR2 is SNEGSKA (reference sequence). J was trimmed by 0 bases and V by 1 base; bases with no gene match: 7. The CDR3, as DNA: TGCAGTGCTAGAGGAGACCTAGCGGGGCCCTCCTACGAGCAGTACTTC. This codes for CSARGDLAGPSYEQYF.